The present T cell receptor (beta chain) was sequenced within a study of T cells after posttransplantation cyclophosphamide. A word on this clone: The antigen is not known.

Produced via immunoSEQ multiplex PCR; TCRdb's table is partial and in-frame only. Of some 52,000 clones listed, about 86% are singletons. Overall study findings and caveats: Recipient CMV seropositivity and CMV reactivation strongly tracked TRB clonality. Donor CD8+ memory clones often dominated recipient blood repertoires at later times. Tissue-infiltrating T cells from skin or gut overlapped little with blood T cells.

Sequenced material: PBMCs. The receptor's source is a man under 40 with a blood cancer, CMV-positive, and with a related stem cell donor.

CDR3 residues: CASSLTGGETQYF. The CDR3 nucleotides are TGCGCCAGCAGCCTAACAGGGGGCGAGACCCAGTACTTC. The V gene is TRBV5-1, the J gene TRBJ2-5, with TRBD1 matching 9 bases. Germline V lookup: CDR1 SGHRS, CDR2 YFSETQ. The V and J ends lost 4 bases and 5 bases, in that order; junction bases with no gene match: 3. The CDR3 length is 13 residues.